The 21 T cell receptor beta chains given below trace back to one sample, sequenced in a study of blood T cell repertoires in COVID-19. Sequencing was performed with immunoSEQ multiplex PCR; in TCRdb, only in-frame clones are kept and a portion is missing. The sample includes hundreds of thousands of clones, 65% to 90% of them seen just once. The sequencing input was peripheral blood. These receptors were obtained from a middle-aged man with active or convalescent COVID-19.

The V call is TRBV2, the J call TRBJ1-6; possibly TRBD1 for D (6 bases). CDR1 is SNHLY and CDR2 is FYNNEI in the germline V gene. V was pared by 7 bases and J by 10 bases, with 17 bases between. The CDR3 consists of 14 residues. The CDR3 DNA is TGTGCCAGCACCGGGGGGCCTGGTTGGTCACCCCTCCACTTT. Encoded protein: CASTGGPGWSPLHF.

V gene TRBV18 combines with J gene TRBJ2-4, with 8 bases aligning to TRBD1. Trimming at V came to 2 bases and at J to 8 bases, leaving 5 bases not matched to a gene. CDR1 is KGHSH and CDR2 is LQKENI in the germline V gene. The CDR3 has 14 residues. The CDR3 nucleotides are TGTGCCAGCTCACCAGGACAGGGTACGGACATTCAGTACTTC. Its translation is CASSPGQGTDIQYF.

The rearrangement links TRBV19 to TRBJ1-3; no clear D. Trimming took off 4 bases at V and 0 bases at J, with 13 bases between the two ends. The CDR3 runs 16 residues. In germline, CDR1 is LNHDA, CDR2 SQIVND (reference sequence). This chain's CDR3 is CASSTDSNLSGNTIYF. The CDR3 DNA reads as TGTGCCAGTAGTACCGACTCTAACCTCTCTGGAAACACCATATATTTT.

This chain uses TRBV5-5 with TRBJ1-5; weak D call: TRBD1 (6 bases). The CDR3 has 16 residues. V lost 4 bases to trimming and J lost 0 bases, with 14 bases between them. Germline CDR1 reads SGHKS; CDR2 reads YYEKEE (reference sequence). The CDR3 is CASSTIGGDSNQPQHF. CDR3 sequence (DNA): TGTGCCAGCAGCACGATAGGGGGGGATAGCAATCAGCCCCAGCATTTT.

The V gene is TRBV5-1, the J gene TRBJ2-3, with D possibly being TRBD1 (6 bases). This CDR3 is 15 amino acids long. In germline, CDR1 is SGHRS, CDR2 YFSETQ. V dropped 3 bases and J dropped 0 bases, with 11 bases sitting between them. The CDR3 protein is CASSYRDTSTDTQYF. DNA for the CDR3: TGCGCCAGCAGCTACCGGGACACGAGCACAGATACGCAGTATTTT.

The rearrangement links TRBV9 to TRBJ2-1; D call uncertain. The CDR3 covers 13 residues. Germline V gene data show CDR1 as SGDLS and CDR2 as YYNGEE. V was cut by 0 bases and J by 10 bases, with 11 bases left in between. In nucleotides, the CDR3 is TGTGCCAGCAGCGTAGGACTCCCCGGGGAGCAGTTCTTC. Protein product: CASSVGLPGEQFF.

The genes are TRBV27 and TRBJ2-1; 7 bases match TRBD2. Germline V gene sequence: CDR1 MNHEY, CDR2 SMNVEV (reference sequence). J lost 4 bases, V lost 5 bases, and 11 bases had no gene match. This CDR3 spans 16 amino acids. The CDR3 DNA reads TGTGCCAGCAGTCCGAGCGCGGGGGAGGCATACAATGAGCAGTTCTTC. It specifies CASSPSAGEAYNEQFF.

V is TRBV28 and J is TRBJ2-7; TRBD2 might be the D (5 bases). Per the germline V gene, CDR1 is MDHEN and CDR2 is SYDVKM. V was pared by 6 bases and J by 4 bases, with 16 bases between. This CDR3 contains 14 residues. The CDR3 nucleotides are TGTGCCAGCAGCCCGGAGTTTCGGGGTTACGAGCAGTACTTC. This gives the protein CASSPEFRGYEQYF.

The chain recombines TRBV5-4 with TRBJ2-1; TRBD2 matches at 9 bases. CDR3 length equals 13 residues. With 2 bases clipped from V and 6 bases from J, the junction kept 0 bases outside the gene matches. Germline-derived CDR1 and CDR2 are SGHNT and YYREEE (reference sequence). The CDR3 DNA reads TGTGCCAGCAGCTTAGCGGGGGGCAATGAGCAGTTCTTC. Translated, it gives CASSLAGGNEQFF.

The chain has TRBV7-9 and TRBJ1-1, with D possibly TRBD1 on 5 matching bases. The germline V gene encodes CDR1 SEHNR and CDR2 FQNEAQ (reference sequence). The CDR3 length is 12 residues. V dropped 5 bases and J dropped 8 bases, with 12 bases sitting between them. The CDR3 coding sequence is TGTGCCAGCAGCACCCGACAGCTCGAAGCTTTCTTT. This codes for CASSTRQLEAFF.

V gene TRBV30 combines with J gene TRBJ2-1; D may be TRBD2 (6 bases). This CDR3 contains 16 residues. Germline CDR1 reads GTSNPN; CDR2 reads SVGIG (reference sequence). Trimming shortened V by 0 bases and J by 2 bases, and 14 bases separated the two germline ends. The CDR3 sequence: CAWSVRGRKTYNEQFF. CDR3 DNA sequence: TGTGCCTGGAGTGTACGGGGGAGGAAGACCTACAATGAGCAGTTCTTC.

The rearrangement uses TRBV6-5 and TRBJ2-7; a possible D gene is TRBD2 (6 bases). Deletions cut 6 bases from V and 1 base from J, with 13 bases between. CDR3 length: 14 amino acids. Germline values: CDR1 MNHEY, CDR2 SVGAGI. CDR3 sequence (DNA): TGTGCCAGCAGGAAAACCGGACTATCCTACGAGCAGTACTTC. It codes for CASRKTGLSYEQYF.

V usage is TRBV6-2 or TRBV6-3 and J usage is TRBJ2-4; TRBD1 is a possible D gene (5 bases). Germline-derived CDR1 and CDR2 are MNHEY and SVGEGT. With 3 bases removed from V and 0 bases from J, the gap between germline ends came to 21 bases. The CDR3 spans 19 residues. CDR3 nucleotide sequence: TGTGCCAGCAGTTATTACCCGAATCAGGGAAGACTAGCCAAAAACATTCAGTACTTC. Protein: CASSYYPNQGRLAKNIQYF.

The CDR3 DNA sequence: TGTGCCAGCAGCCCGCTGGGACAGGGCGAGAGAAATTCACCCCTCCACTTT. The encoded protein is CASSPLGQGERNSPLHF. The J gene is TRBJ1-6, the V gene TRBV3-1 (or the pseudogene TRBV3-2); 9 bases agree with TRBD1. CDR3 size: 17 residues. The V gene's germline CDR1 is LGHDT and CDR2 YNNKEL (reference sequence). V shed 4 bases and J 7 bases; nucleotides not matched to a gene: 11.

This clone has a single count. The V and J genes are TRBV9 and TRBJ1-2; D may be TRBD1 (5 bases). Between the trimmed V and J ends, which lost 4 bases and 3 bases, there was a span of 10 bases. CDR3 length: 13 residues. Germline V gives CDR1 SGDLS, CDR2 YYNGEE. CDR3: CASSPGGYYGYTF. CDR3 nucleotides: TGTGCCAGCAGCCCGGGGGGATACTATGGCTACACCTTC.

Remarks on this clone: One junction end disagrees with the germline gene, perhaps due to a read error. The chain joins TRBV19 to TRBJ1-3, with D perhaps matching TRBD1 (6 bases). The CDR3 covers 15 residues. Germline CDR1 and CDR2: LNHDA and SQIVND (reference sequence). The CDR3 nucleotides are TGTGCCCGTAGTGGGGGGGGGCGCTCTGGAAACACCATATATTTT. This codes for CARSGGGRSGNTIYF.

In this sample, this clone turned up once. The chain joins TRBV5-1 to TRBJ1-3; 8 positions match TRBD1. Germline trimming cut 0 bases from V and 1 base from J; bases unmatched to any gene: 9. Germline values: CDR1 SGHRS, CDR2 YFSETQ. CDR3 length: 18 amino acids. The CDR3 DNA reads TGCGCCAGCAGCTTGGGGACAGGGATACCATTTTCTGGAAACACCATATATTTT. This translates into CASSLGTGIPFSGNTIYF.

The chain links TRBV27 to TRBJ2-3; 11 bases line up with TRBD2. There are 14 residues in the CDR3. Germline V gene sequence: CDR1 MNHEY, CDR2 SMNVEV (reference sequence). V lost 5 bases, J lost 5 bases, and 3 bases stayed unmatched. CDR3 amino acids: CASSPGLAGDTQYF. The DNA for the CDR3 is TGTGCCAGCAGTCCCGGACTAGCGGGAGATACGCAGTATTTT.

The chain has TRBV7-9 and TRBJ2-5, with TRBD2 matching over 8 bases. CDR1 and CDR2 from the germline V gene are SEHNR and FQNEAQ (reference sequence). The CDR3 has 15 residues. With 3 bases clipped from V and 4 bases from J, the junction kept 7 bases outside the gene matches. CDR3 in amino acids: CASSFTGGPGETQYF. As DNA, the CDR3 is TGTGCCAGCAGCTTTACGGGAGGGCCAGGAGAGACCCAGTACTTC.

The chain is built from TRBV19 and TRBJ2-5; the match to TRBD2 covers 11 bases. The CDR3 consists of 14 residues. From germline, CDR1 is LNHDA and CDR2 SQIVND (reference sequence). V was clipped by 5 bases and J by 2 bases; unmatched bases: 1. CDR3 region: CASSRTSGQETQYF. CDR3 in DNA: TGTGCCAGTAGTCGGACTAGCGGGCAAGAGACCCAGTACTTC.

In its sample, this clone was seen once. The chain has TRBV10-3 and TRBJ2-7; TRBD1 aligns across 7 bases. The CDR3 has 12 residues. With 6 bases clipped from V and 4 bases from J, the junction kept 3 bases outside the gene matches. Germline V gene sequence: CDR1 ENHRY, CDR2 SYGVKD. CDR3 in amino acids: CAIRTGEYEQYF. In nucleotides, the CDR3 is TGTGCCATCAGAACAGGGGAGTACGAGCAGTACTTC.